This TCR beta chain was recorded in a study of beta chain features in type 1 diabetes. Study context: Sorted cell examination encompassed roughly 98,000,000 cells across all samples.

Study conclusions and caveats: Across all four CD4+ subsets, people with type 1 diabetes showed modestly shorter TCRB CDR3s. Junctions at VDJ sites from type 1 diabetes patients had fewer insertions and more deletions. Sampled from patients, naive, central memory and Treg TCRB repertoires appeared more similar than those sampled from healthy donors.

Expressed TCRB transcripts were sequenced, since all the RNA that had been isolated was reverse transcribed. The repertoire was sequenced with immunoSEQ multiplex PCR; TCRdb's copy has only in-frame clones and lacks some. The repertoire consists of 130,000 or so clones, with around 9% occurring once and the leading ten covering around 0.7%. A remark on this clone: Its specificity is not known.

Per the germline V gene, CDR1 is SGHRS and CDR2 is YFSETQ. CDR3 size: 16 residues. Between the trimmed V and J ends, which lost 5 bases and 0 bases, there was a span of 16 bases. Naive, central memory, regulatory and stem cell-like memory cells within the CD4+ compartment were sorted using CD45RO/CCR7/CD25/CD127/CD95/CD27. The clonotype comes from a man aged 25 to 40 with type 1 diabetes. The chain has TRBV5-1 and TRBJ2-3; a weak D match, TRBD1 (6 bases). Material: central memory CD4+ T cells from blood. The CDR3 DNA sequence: TGCGCCAGCAGTAATACAGGGCGGACTAGCACAGATACGCAGTATTTT. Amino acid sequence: CASSNTGRTSTDTQYF. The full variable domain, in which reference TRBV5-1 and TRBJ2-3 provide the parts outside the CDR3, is KAGVTQTPRYLIKTRGQQVTLSCSPISGHRSVSWYQQTPGQGLQFLFEYFSETQRNKGNFPGRFSGRQFSNSRSEMNVSTLELGDSALYLCASSNTGRTSTDTQYFGPGTRLTVL.